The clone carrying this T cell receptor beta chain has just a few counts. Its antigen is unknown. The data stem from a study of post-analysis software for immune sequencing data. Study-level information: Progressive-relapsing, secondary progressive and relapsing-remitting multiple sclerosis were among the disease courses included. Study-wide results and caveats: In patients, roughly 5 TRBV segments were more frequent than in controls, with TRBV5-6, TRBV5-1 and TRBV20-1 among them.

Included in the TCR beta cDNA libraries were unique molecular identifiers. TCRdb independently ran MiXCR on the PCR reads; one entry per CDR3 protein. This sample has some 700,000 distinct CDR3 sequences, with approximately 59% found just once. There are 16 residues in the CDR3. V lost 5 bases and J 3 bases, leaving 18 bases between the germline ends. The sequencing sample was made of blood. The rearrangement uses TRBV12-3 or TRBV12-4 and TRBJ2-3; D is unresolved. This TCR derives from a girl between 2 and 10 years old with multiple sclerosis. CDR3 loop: CASSDLPASRTDTQYF. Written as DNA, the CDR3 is TGTGCCAGCAGTGACCTTCCAGCGAGTCGTACAGATACGCAGTATTTT.